Included here is one TCR beta chain sequence, with context. The sample belongs to a study of regulatory dendritic cells for organ transplantation. V was cut by 5 bases and J by 7 bases, with 6 bases left in between. This CDR3 region has 12 residues. The V gene's germline CDR1 is SGHAT and CDR2 FQNNGV. TCRdb's table, derived via immunoSEQ multiplex PCR, lists solely in-frame clones and lacks some. Here the sample spans 30,000 to 40,000 clones, around 90% being singletons. The sequencing input was naive CD4+ T cells from blood. Subset noted: CD45RA+ naive T cells. The chain uses TRBV11-2 and TRBJ1-6; D remains unclear. The receptor was isolated from a human donor in good health. CDR3 loop: CASSTPNSPLHF. The CDR3 region has the DNA TGTGCCAGCAGCACGCCCAATTCACCCCTCCACTTT. Using reference TRBV11-2 and TRBJ1-6 for the parts outside the CDR3, the full variable domain is EAGVAQSPRYKIIEKRQSVAFWCNPISGHATLYWYQQILGQGPKLLIQFQNNGVVDDSQLPKDRFSAERLKGVDSTLKIQPAKLEDSAVYLCASSTPNSPLHFGNGTRLTVT.